One and the same sample provided the 26 T cell receptor beta chains below, sequenced in a study of CD8+ T cells in alopecia areata. The sequencing template was cDNA reverse transcribed from extracted RNA. Profiled with immunoSEQ multiplex PCR; TCRdb holds only in-frame clones, not every one. Here the sample spans about 12,000 clones, about three fifths being singletons. The investigators collected lesional scalp punch biopsies and peripheral blood from alopecia areata patients. The source material was skin. These receptors all stem from a human donor with alopecia areata.

This clone has more than one count but fewer than ten. This chain connects TRBV5-1 to TRBJ2-1; D call uncertain. CDR1 is SGHRS and CDR2 is YFSETQ in the germline V gene. This CDR3 spans 13 amino acids. Deletions cut 4 bases from V and 6 bases from J, with 11 bases between. The CDR3 sequence is CASSPTPGNEQFF. CDR3 bases: TGCGCCAGCAGCCCGACCCCGGGCAATGAGCAGTTCTTC.

This clone was counted a few times. This chain joins TRBV28 and TRBJ2-7, with D perhaps TRBD1 (6 bases). Germline CDR1 is MDHEN and CDR2 is SYDVKM. The CDR3 contains 14 residues. V shed 10 bases and J shed 1 base, with 17 bases lying between them. The CDR3 protein is CATSPWTDSYEQYF. The CDR3 nucleotides are TGTGCCACCTCACCCTGGACAGATTCCTACGAGCAGTACTTC.

This clone is judged medium-sized (0.01 to 0.1%). The chain employs TRBV23-1 and TRBJ1-1; no clear D gene. TRBV23-1 is an open reading frame, and its role is uncertain. The CDR3 is 10 amino acids. V lost 1 base and J lost 10, with 4 bases in between. The CDR3 nucleotides are TGCGCCAGCAGTCAATTGGGAGCTTTCTTT. Translated, it gives CASSQLGAFF.

Comment on this clone: One end of the junction varies from germline; a read error may be responsible. V and J are TRBV30 and TRBJ2-1, with D perhaps given as TRBD1 or TRBD2 (6 bases each). The CDR3 has 12 residues. Germline V lookup: CDR1 GTSNPN, CDR2 SVGIG (reference sequence). The CDR3 here is CAWSIREGGGVF. The CDR3 bases are TGTGCCTGGAGTATACGTGAGGGGGGCGGGGTCTTC.

This clone occurred a few times. The V call is TRBV5-4, the J call TRBJ2-3, with 10 bases matching TRBD2. The CDR3 length is 16 residues. With V trimmed by 2 bases and J by 1 base, 4 bases remained unmatched. Germline values: CDR1 SGHNT, CDR2 YYREEE (reference sequence). CDR3 sequence (DNA): TGTGCCAGCAGCTTCGTTAGCGGGAGGCGCACAGATACGCAGTATTTT. This sequence encodes CASSFVSGRRTDTQYF. Filled out from reference TRBV5-4 and TRBJ2-3, the complete variable domain reads ETGVTQSPTHLIKTRGQQVTLRCSSQSGHNTVSWYQQALGQGPQFIFQYYREEENGRGNFPPRFSGLQFPNYSSELNVNALELDDSALYLCASSFVSGRRTDTQYFGPGTRLTVL.

This chain connects TRBV4-2 to TRBJ2-3, with 7 bases that match TRBD1. The V segment lost 5 bases and the J segment 0 bases; nucleotides outside the gene matches: 8. Germline assignment: CDR1 LGHNA and CDR2 YNFKEQ. The CDR3 extends over 16 amino acids. In DNA form, the CDR3 reads TGTGCCAGCAGCACACAGGGGCCGCCTAGCACAGATACGCAGTATTTT. Translating gives CASSTQGPPSTDTQYF.

The rearrangement links TRBV6-6 to TRBJ2-2; D gene uncertain. The CDR3 length is 14 residues. The germline V gene encodes CDR1 MNHNY and CDR2 SVGAGI (reference sequence). V lost 2 bases to trimming and J lost 5 bases, with 9 bases between them. The CDR3 region is CASSYAPRTGELFF. CDR3 DNA: TGTGCCAGCAGTTACGCGCCTAGAACCGGGGAGCTGTTTTTT.

The rearrangement links TRBV2 to TRBJ2-5; D possibly corresponds to TRBD2 (6 bases). Germline V gene sequence: CDR1 SNHLY, CDR2 FYNNEI. This CDR3 comprises 17 residues. Trimming cost V 6 bases and J 2 bases, with 22 bases left between them. CDR3 amino acids: CASSASVTGEPQETQYF. In nucleotides, the CDR3 is TGTGCCAGCAGCGCCAGTGTTACGGGAGAGCCGCAAGAGACCCAGTACTTC.

This clone has only a few counts. V usage is TRBV7-2 and J usage is TRBJ2-3; no definite D call. This CDR3 has 14 residues. Trimming removed 4 bases from V and 1 base from J, with 9 bases in between. The V gene's germline CDR1 is SGHTA and CDR2 FQGNSA. The DNA for the CDR3 is TGTGCCAGCAGCTCCCAAGGTGGCACAGATACGCAGTATTTT. It codes for CASSSQGGTDTQYF.

CDR3 nucleotide sequence: TGTGCCAGCAGTTCGGACAGACAAGAGACCCAGTACTTC. This sequence encodes CASSSDRQETQYF. V gene TRBV6-4 combines with J gene TRBJ2-5; D is possibly TRBD1 (6 bases). This CDR3 region has 13 residues. V was cut by 5 bases and J by 2 bases, with 9 bases left in between. Per the germline V gene, CDR1 is MRHNA and CDR2 is SNTAGT.

This clone was counted once. This chain joins TRBV4-1 and TRBJ2-1; 11 positions agree with TRBD2. This CDR3 is 15 amino acids long. From germline, CDR1 is MGHRA and CDR2 YSYEKL. V gave up 0 bases and J gave up 12 bases; unmatched junction bases: 7. The CDR3 coding sequence is TGCGCCAGCAGCCAAGACTATACTAGCGGGAGTTTGCAGTTCTTC. Its protein product is CASSQDYTSGSLQFF.

This clone occurred once. V gene TRBV11-1 combines with J gene TRBJ2-1, with 7 bases lining up with TRBD2. V was pared by 3 bases and J by 5 bases, with 16 bases of the junction left unmatched. Germline-derived CDR1 and CDR2 are SGHAT and FQDESV (reference sequence). The CDR3 length is 18 residues. The CDR3 protein is CASSFGGVWTSVDNEQFF. CDR3 coding DNA: TGTGCCAGCAGCTTTGGGGGGGTGTGGACTAGTGTGGACAATGAGCAGTTCTTC.

The rearrangement uses TRBV5-1 and TRBJ2-3; no definite D call. CDR3 size: 14 residues. The germline V and J ends were trimmed by 0 bases and 2 bases, with 7 bases remaining between them. Germline V gene lookup returns CDR1 SGHRS and CDR2 YFSETQ. For the CDR3, the DNA is TGCGCCAGCAGCTTGGCAGCTACCACAGATACGCAGTATTTT. Protein sequence: CASSLAATTDTQYF.

The rearrangement links TRBV6-5 to TRBJ1-1; 7 bases map to TRBD1. Germline CDR1 reads MNHEY; CDR2 reads SVGAGI. This CDR3 is built from 15 residues. J was trimmed by 0 bases and V by 2 bases; bases with no gene match: 3. The CDR3 DNA reads TGTGCCAGCAGTTACCGAGGGGGCGTGAACACTGAAGCTTTCTTT. Translating gives CASSYRGGVNTEAFF.

This chain uses TRBV6-6 with TRBJ1-5, with D unclear. Trimming removed 1 base from V and 3 bases from J, with 4 bases in between. The CDR3 loop spans 13 amino acids. The germline CDR1 and CDR2 sequences are MNHNY and SVGAGI (reference sequence). This chain's CDR3 is CASSYLPNQPQHF. The DNA for the CDR3 is TGTGCCAGCAGTTACTTGCCCAATCAGCCCCAGCATTTT.

Regarding this clone: At one end, the junction sequence differs from germline, possibly due to a read error. The rearrangement links TRBV7-9 to TRBJ1-1; D may be TRBD1 (6 bases). Germline-derived CDR1 and CDR2 are SEHNR and FQNEAQ (reference sequence). This CDR3 comprises 12 residues. CDR3 sequence reads: CASSLAGAEAFF. CDR3 coding DNA: TGTGCCAGCAGCTTAGCGGGGGCTGAGGCTTTCTTT.

The DNA for the CDR3 is TGTGCCAGCATCCAACCCGGACAGGTCGATGAAAAACTGTTTTTT. As protein: CASIQPGQVDEKLFF. This sequence joins TRBV6-5 and TRBJ1-4, with 7 bases aligning to TRBD1. Germline-derived CDR1 and CDR2 are MNHEY and SVGAGI. The CDR3 is made up of 15 amino acids. The ends lost 7 bases at V and 6 bases at J; junction bases unmatched: 11.

The chain couples TRBV2 to TRBJ2-3, with no clear D. This CDR3 is 12 amino acids long. CDR1 SNHLY and CDR2 FYNNEI come from the germline V gene. V lost 6 bases and J lost 2, with 6 bases in between. DNA of the CDR3: TGTGCCAGCAGCTATATCACAGATACGCAGTATTTT. Encoded protein: CASSYITDTQYF.

The V gene is TRBV28, the J gene TRBJ2-2; 10 bases line up with TRBD1. Germline CDR1 MDHEN, CDR2 SYDVKM. V trimming: 6 bases; J trimming: 5 bases; junction bases outside the gene matches: 6. The CDR3 contains 15 residues. The CDR3 sequence is CASRAGTGETGELFF. The CDR3 coding sequence is TGTGCCAGCAGGGCCGGGACAGGGGAGACCGGGGAGCTGTTTTTT.

The CDR3 region is CASTNRGNEQFF. In DNA form, the CDR3 reads TGTGCCAGCACCAACAGGGGTAATGAGCAGTTCTTC. The rearrangement uses TRBV2 and TRBJ2-1; 7 nucleotides agree with TRBD1. CDR1 is SNHLY, CDR2 FYNNEI, per germline. The ends lost 7 bases at V and 7 bases at J; junction bases unmatched: 4. The CDR3 has 12 amino acids. Combining the CDR3 with reference TRBV2 and TRBJ2-1 gives the whole variable domain EPEVTQTPSHQVTQMGQEVILRCVPISNHLYFYWYRQILGQKVEFLVSFYNNEISEKSEIFDDQFSVERPDGSNFTLKIRSTKLEDSAMYFCASTNRGNEQFFGPGTRLTVL.

This clone is termed medium-sized. J is TRBJ1-3 and V is TRBV18; D uncertain. V was pared by 5 bases and J by 0 bases, with 11 bases between. The CDR3 is 15 residues long. CDR1 is KGHSH and CDR2 is LQKENI in the germline V gene. CDR3 residues: CASSVSELSGNTIYF. The CDR3 DNA follows: TGTGCCAGCTCAGTGTCGGAGCTCTCTGGAAACACCATATATTTT.

This chain joins TRBV7-9 and TRBJ1-2; D remains unclear. Trimming left V 0 bases short and J 0 bases short, with 8 bases between. Germline V gene lookup returns CDR1 SEHNR and CDR2 FQNEAQ (reference sequence). The CDR3 covers 15 residues. CDR3 sequence: CASSLARHSNYGYTF. The DNA for the CDR3 is TGTGCCAGCAGCTTAGCGAGGCACTCTAACTATGGCTACACCTTC.

This clone was seen a handful of times. The V gene is TRBV4-1, the J gene TRBJ2-3, with TRBD2 identical over 9 bases. The CDR3 contains 17 residues. The germline V gene has CDR1 MGHRA and CDR2 YSYEKL. V trimming: 2 bases; J trimming: 2 bases; junction bases outside the gene matches: 8. In nucleotides, the CDR3 is TGCGCCAGCAGCCAAAATAGCGGGAGAGGTCCCACAGATACGCAGTATTTT. Encoded protein: CASSQNSGRGPTDTQYF.

This clone counts as medium-sized. The chain links TRBV6-6 to TRBJ1-5; D remains unclear. Germline CDR1 is MNHNY and CDR2 is SVGAGI (reference sequence). V was shortened by 4 bases and J by 3 bases, with 10 bases between the two germline ends. The length of the CDR3 is 14 residues. This CDR3 reads CASSWASSNQPQHF. In nucleotides, the CDR3 is TGTGCCAGCAGTTGGGCCAGCTCCAATCAGCCCCAGCATTTT.

This clone was seen only a few times. This chain connects TRBV4-2 to TRBJ2-3; 9 positions agree with TRBD2. Germline V gene lookup returns CDR1 LGHNA and CDR2 YNFKEQ. This CDR3 is built from 16 residues. V lost 2 bases, J lost 4 bases, and 7 bases stayed unmatched. The CDR3 sequence: CASSQSRGTSSDTQYF. The DNA for the CDR3 is TGTGCCAGCAGCCAAAGTCGGGGGACTAGCTCAGATACGCAGTATTTT.

This clone was picked up a small number of times. Other DNA sequences in the same sample also yield this CDR3. This chain links TRBV7-2 with TRBJ2-4, with D hard to call. The CDR3 is 12 residues long. V was shortened by 0 bases and J by 8 bases, with 5 bases between the two germline ends. In germline, CDR1 is SGHTA, CDR2 FQGNSA. The CDR3 loop reads CASSLAQYIQYF. In nucleotides, the CDR3 is TGTGCCAGCAGCTTAGCACAGTACATTCAGTACTTC.